This TCR beta chain was identified during a study of CD8 T cells in Susac syndrome. Overall study results and limits: Only a relatively small number of individuals were included in the TCR sequencing and HLA analysis.

Random-hexamer reverse transcription was applied to roughly 0.45 to 1 ug RNA. Amplification of the TCR beta CDR3 was carried out by immunoSEQ multiplex PCR, which spanned a total of 54 Vbeta and 13 Jbeta segments. One entry per CDR3 protein, called by TCRdb with MiXCR from the immunoSEQ multiplex PCR reads. The data show some 70,000 distinct CDR3 sequences, 94% seen once. As for this clonotype: Antigen unknown.

Sequencing of TCR beta, carried out with a high-throughput approach, was applied to CD8+ and CD4+ T cells from the blood. This TCR came from a human donor with multiple sclerosis. Sequencing was carried out using CD8+ T cells from PBMCs.

The CDR3 DNA reads as TGTGCCAGCAGCTTTAGTGAGGGGATGGAGCAGTACTTC. Its translation: CASSFSEGMEQYF. The gene calls are TRBV7-9 and TRBJ2-7; either TRBD1 or TRBD2 may supply D (5 bases each). Trimming shortened V by 3 bases and J by 7 bases, and 13 bases separated the two germline ends. CDR1 and CDR2 from the germline V gene are SEHNR and FQNEAQ (reference sequence). This CDR3 is built from 13 residues.